This T cell receptor (beta chain) was observed in a study of blood T cells in healthy people across ages. Study-level points and caveats: Per-million-T-cell TCR beta diversity fell roughly linearly with age. A greater number of naive CD4+ cells and higher diversity distinguished long-lived donors from aged donors.

At least 7 million PBMCs were isolated per sample. For the second PCR, which ran for roughly 6 to 12 cycles, a sample-barcoded 5' primer and a J-beta primer mix were used. TCRdb called the 5' RACE reads again in MiXCR, with one record for every CDR3 protein. The profile shows around 1,000,000 distinct CDR3 sequences, 35% to 45% of them singletons. About this clonotype itself: Its antigen remains unidentified.

Deletions cut 0 bases from V and 2 bases from J, with 11 bases between. This CDR3 region has 16 residues. The germline gives CDR1 ENHRY, CDR2 SYGVKD. J is TRBJ2-4 and V is TRBV10-3; D may be TRBD2 (5 bases). Sample: blood. This clonotype originated in a man between 18 and 35 years old in good health. The CDR3 region has the DNA TGTGCCATCAGTGAGTCTTGGGAGCGTACCAAAAACATTCAGTACTTC. It specifies CAISESWERTKNIQYF.